The entry below gives a single T cell receptor (beta chain) sequence along with its context. This sample is part of a study of cytomegalovirus exposure and HLA in healthy donors. This CDR3 has 11 amino acids. Germline CDR1 and CDR2: MNHNS and SASEGT. V was trimmed by 6 bases and J by 2 bases, leaving 4 bases between them. Vbeta (60) and Jbeta (13) primers were used in the PCR. The data were produced by immunoSEQ multiplex PCR, yet TCRdb's version contains in-frame clones alone and is incomplete. The sample has tens of thousands of clones, around four fifths seen once. The clonotype originates from a man aged 35 to 55 in good health and CMV-seronegative. This chain connects TRBV6-1 to TRBJ1-2; D not resolved. The specimen sequenced was PBMCs. This CDR3 reads CASSPNYGYTF. For the CDR3, the DNA is TGTGCCAGCAGCCCGAACTATGGCTACACCTTC.